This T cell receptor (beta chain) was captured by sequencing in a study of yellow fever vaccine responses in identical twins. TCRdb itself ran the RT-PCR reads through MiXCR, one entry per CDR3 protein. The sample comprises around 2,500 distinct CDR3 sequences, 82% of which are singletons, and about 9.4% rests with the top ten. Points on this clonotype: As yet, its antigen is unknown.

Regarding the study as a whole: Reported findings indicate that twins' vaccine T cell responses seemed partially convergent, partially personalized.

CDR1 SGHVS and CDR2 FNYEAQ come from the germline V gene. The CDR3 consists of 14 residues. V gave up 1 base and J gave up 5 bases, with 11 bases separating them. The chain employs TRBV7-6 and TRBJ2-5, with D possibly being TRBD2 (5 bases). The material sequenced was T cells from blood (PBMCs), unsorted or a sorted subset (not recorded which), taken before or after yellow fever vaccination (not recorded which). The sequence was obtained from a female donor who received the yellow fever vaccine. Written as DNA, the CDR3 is TGTGCCAGCAGCTTAGTGGCTAGCTGGGAGACCCAGTACTTC. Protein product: CASSLVASWETQYF.